This T cell receptor (beta chain) stems from a study of T cell responses to AZD1222 COVID-19 vaccine. Findings and caveats of the study: Repertoire sampling occurred only after the peak T cell response. Most donors were white British and more were female, and clonal diversity was possibly underestimated. Increases in Spike-specific TCR breadth and depth were seen after two AZD1222 doses.

Libraries were prepared by immunoSEQ multiplex PCR; TCRdb keeps only in-frame clonotypes and omits some of them. The sample contains under 200,000 clones, 90% of which appear only once. The ends were cut back, 6 bases at V and 4 bases at J, with 18 bases in the middle. The length of the CDR3 is 15 residues. Germline V gives CDR1 KGHSH, CDR2 LQKENI. Turning to this clone: Its specificity is not known.

The chain joins TRBV18 to TRBJ1-2; no firm D call. The sequence was collected from an adult in good health. The input for sequencing was peripheral blood, taken on day 0 of AZD1222 vaccination. Here the CDR3 reads CASSPAGVVGYGYTF. The CDR3 DNA reads as TGTGCCAGCTCTCCAGCCGGGGTTGTCGGCTATGGCTACACCTTC.